The present T cell receptor (beta chain) was sequenced within a study of T-cell memory formation after mild COVID-19. This CDR3 region has 14 residues. The V gene's germline CDR1 is DFQATT and CDR2 SNEGSKA (reference sequence). V trimming: 2 bases; J trimming: 9 bases; junction bases outside the gene matches: 13. Study outcomes and limitations: Contracting CD4+ clones lay largely in CM and EM, with CD8+ ones residing in EMRA.

A 5'RACE reaction primed in the constant segment made cDNA libraries of TCR alpha and TCR beta, and these carried sample barcodes and UMIs. TCRdb re-analysed the 5' RACE reads in MiXCR, keeping a single row per CDR3 protein. The profile shows roughly 300,000 distinct CDR3 sequences, 8% to 10% of them singletons. As regards this clonotype: Its matching antigen is unknown.

The rearrangement joins TRBV20-1 to TRBJ2-7; 7 bases are a match to TRBD1. The sequence derives from a man in his late teens or twenties who had mild COVID-19 (a few samples of this study predate the infection). Cell type and time point are not known. Sequenced: PBMCs or a T cell subset sorted from them (not recorded which). CDR3 nucleotide sequence: TGCAGTGCTAGACCCGGGGCAGGGGGATCGGTGCAGTACTTC. It encodes CSARPGAGGSVQYF.